In this sample, the clone carrying this TCR beta chain turned up many times. What it recognizes is unknown. As it was prepared, the TCRbeta library received unique molecular identifiers. MiXCR was run by TCRdb on the PCR reads, yielding one entry per CDR3 protein. The sample consists of about 240,000 distinct CDR3 sequences, 20% to 30% of them appearing once. The sample is drawn from a study of T-cell reconstitution after alpha-beta-depleted transplantation in children. Study-level results: From newly produced T cells came most of the T-cell counts and diversity one year after transplant.

The sequence was collected from a girl aged 2 to 9 with Fanconi anemia, due to receive a stem cell transplant. The sequencing here drew on PBMCs, taken before TCRalphabeta/CD19-depleted stem cell transplant.

The CDR3 DNA follows: TGCAGCGTTCCCGGGACTAGCGGGCCCGATACGCAGTATTTT. This gives the protein CSVPGTSGPDTQYF. The chain has TRBV29-1 and TRBJ2-3, with TRBD2 matching over 12 bases. V shed 5 bases and J 6 bases; nucleotides not matched to a gene: 6. The CDR3 contains 14 residues. Germline V gene sequence: CDR1 SQVTM, CDR2 ANQGSEA.